The present TCR beta chain was sequenced within a study of T-cell reconstitution after alpha-beta-depleted transplantation in children. General observations from the study: One year after transplant, T-cell counts and diversity came mostly from newly produced T cells.

Comments on this clonotype: The antigen is unknown.

Trimming removed 6 bases from V and 1 base from J, with 13 bases in between. This CDR3 is 14 amino acids long. Per germline, CDR1 DFQATT and CDR2 SNEGSKA (reference sequence). Unique molecular identifiers were used in preparing the TCRbeta library. TCRdb re-called the PCR reads through MiXCR, storing one row per CDR3 protein. The sample yields a few hundred thousand distinct CDR3 sequences, 43% seen once. The origin of this receptor is a girl aged 2 to 9 with aplastic anemia, due to receive a stem cell transplant. V and J are TRBV20-1 and TRBJ1-3; D is undetermined. Here the sequenced sample was PBMCs, taken before TCRalphabeta/CD19-depleted stem cell transplant. CDR3 nucleotides: TGCAGTGCGCTATTGGGTCAATCTGGAAACACCATATATTTT. Its protein product is CSALLGQSGNTIYF.